This T cell receptor beta chain appears in the sequencing data of a study of T cells expressing NK-cell markers (dated by TCRdb to the early 2020s). Concerning the study at large: Seven to nine donors provided sorted CD3+CD56+NKG2C+, CD3+CD56+NKG2C- and CD3+CD56-NKG2C+ T-cell subsets, whose TCR beta-chain repertoires were profiled. Of the eight sequenced donors, seven were found to be HCMV-seropositive and one was found to be HCMV-seronegative. The study sequenced eight donors, all healthy volunteers chosen at random: three men and five women. Libraries were sequenced as 2 x 150 bp reads on Illumina HiSeq 2000/2500, MiSeq or NextSeq.

Overall study results and their limits: Those dominant clonotypes were again the most abundant among CD3+CD56-NKG2C+ cells in several donors, at roughly 28.3-65%. In several donors, the dominant CD3+CD56+NKG2C+ clonotypes were among the top 10 CD8+ clonotypes and accounted for about 1.0-7.5% of CD8+ T cells. Whether the expanded NKG2C-expressing T cell clones were specific for HCMV antigens remained unclear.

The CDR3 measures 12 amino acids from cysteine to phenylalanine. Only the protein is on record. Via the germline V gene, CDR1 is MNHNS and CDR2 SASEGT. The sequencer was an Illumina HiSeq 2000. 5'RACE template switching, by which a universal primer site and unique molecular identifiers were added, was used to make TCR beta cDNA libraries. cDNA synthesis was primed from the TCR beta constant segment, followed by two successive PCR amplification steps. The paper's data handling went like this. Reads were demultiplexed and grouped by UMI with MIGEC, and clonotypes were assembled and quantified with MiTCR. To exclude erroneous sequences, only TCR cDNA sequences supported by at least two reads were retained. The tcR package was used for downstream repertoire analysis, with clonotypes matched between fractions based on CDR3 nucleotide sequence plus V segment. VDJmatch was used to annotate antigen specificity against VDJdb, with one amino acid substitution allowed in CDR3. TCRdb reprocessed the reads and assigns one entry to each CDR3 protein sequence, leaving out DNA. None of the V and J calls come from the authors' own analysis; TCRdb made them. The data table for this sample lists 130,000 to 150,000 distinct CDR3 sequences. Together, the top ten hold approximately 12% of the sample.

Concerning this clonotype: It has no known antigen specificity.

A commercial ELISA kit detecting HCMV-specific IgG in serum was used to determine HCMV serostatus. Ficoll density gradient centrifugation was used to isolate peripheral blood mononuclear cells from blood. The chain employs TRBV6-1 and TRBJ2-1. The specimen was blood T cells: a sorted CD56 or NKG2C T cell subset, CD4+ or CD8+ T cells, or bulk PBMC T cells (not recorded which). The TCR was taken from a man aged 18 to 29 in good health. Donor details come from another sample of the same person, matched by shared clones. The CDR3 reads CASREGGNEQFF.